This T cell receptor beta chain originates from a study of blood T cell repertoires in COVID-19 (dated by TCRdb to about 2020). Background for the entire study: Collaborator samples came from the United States, Italy and Spain and covered acute and convalescent phases of COVID-19. The prospective study material was composed of cDNA or gDNA derived from T cells, B-cell-depleted T cells, or PBMCs. Deeply sampled blood TCRbeta repertoires from subjects exposed to, actively infected with, or recovered from COVID-19 were included in the dataset. The repertoires were released in a freely available public database meant as a resource for research on the immune response to SARS-CoV-2. The samples were drawn from the first 160 participants of the ongoing ImmuneRACE study and from over a thousand subjects provided by 6 global collaborators. The sample metadata nearly always contained a de-identified subject ID, COVID-19 status, age in years and sex. Where available, HLA class I and class II types were taken from metadata supplied by the sample provider and were not determined by assay-based typing.

With respect to this clone: Its specific antigen is unknown. No base quality information exists; no much larger clone differs at one position.

Broad study findings and their caveats: How much clinical and demographic metadata was included differed by source and by participant, and the metadata was provided uncurated.

Each collaborating institution followed its own protocols to collect whole blood in K2EDTA tubes. For TCRbeta analysis, collaborators shipped samples in one of three forms: frozen whole blood, isolated PBMCs, or DNA extracted from either of those sample types. Spanning cysteine to phenylalanine, the CDR3 consists of 13 amino acids. Of all the DNA, just the CDR3 is kept, 39 bases in frame from base 1. CDR1 SGHDT and CDR2 YYEEEE are derived from the germline V gene. At the junction V is shortened by 5 bases and J by 4 bases, with 12 bases in between. The immunoSEQ Assay, a bias-controlled multiplex PCR, was used to amplify TCRbeta CDR3 regions from genomic DNA. In the paper's pipeline: The number of nucleated cells in each sample was estimated from the amplification of reference gene primers within the assay. To quantify the absolute abundance of each unique TCRbeta CDR3 rearrangement, sequence reads were collapsed and filtered. For each sample, productive Simpson clonality was calculated by taking the square root of Simpson's diversity index across productive rearrangements. TCRdb obtained this table from immuneACCESS and retained in-frame rearrangements with V and J assigned. These tables miss some clones; where compared with another copy, unresolved V genes account for less than half of the shortfall, and the remainder is unexplained. V and J calls and clone size follow that table, whereas D and trimming were derived from the DNA. Present in this sample are more than 75,000 clones, over 75% of which were seen just once. More than 14% of the sample lies in the top ten.

Material for sequencing was peripheral blood. The chain couples TRBV5-6 to TRBJ2-5, and possibly TRBD2, on 6 matching bases. The receptor comes from a woman in her 70s with acute or convalescent COVID-19. The CDR3 region has the sequence CASRLTGGETQYF. In nucleotide form, the sequence is TGTGCCAGCAGGCTGACCGGGGGAGAGACCCAGTACTTC.